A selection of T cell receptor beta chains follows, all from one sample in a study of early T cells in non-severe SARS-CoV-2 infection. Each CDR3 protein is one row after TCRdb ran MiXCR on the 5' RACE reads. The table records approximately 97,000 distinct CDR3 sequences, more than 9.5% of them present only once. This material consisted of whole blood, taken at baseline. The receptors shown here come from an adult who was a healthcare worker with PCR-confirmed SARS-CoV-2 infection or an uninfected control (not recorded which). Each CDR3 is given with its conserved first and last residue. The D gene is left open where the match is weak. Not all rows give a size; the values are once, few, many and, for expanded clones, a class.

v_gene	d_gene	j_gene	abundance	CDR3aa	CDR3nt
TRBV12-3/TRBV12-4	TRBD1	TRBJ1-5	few	CASTTGTGYGQPQHF	TGTGCCAGCACAACCGGGACAGGTTACGGACAGCCCCAGCATTTT
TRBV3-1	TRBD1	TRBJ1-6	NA	CASSQGQGRNSPLHF	TGTGCCAGCAGCCAAGGACAGGGGAGGAATTCACCCCTCCACTTT
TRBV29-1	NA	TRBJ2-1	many	CSEIAGNVNEQFF	TGCAGCGAGATCGCAGGGAATGTAAATGAGCAGTTCTTC
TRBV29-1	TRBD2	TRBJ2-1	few	CSVDKGTSGEQFF	TGCAGCGTTGATAAGGGGACTAGCGGTGAGCAGTTCTTC
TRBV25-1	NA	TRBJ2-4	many	CASSPMVAKNIQYF	TGTGCCAGCAGTCCGATGGTGGCCAAAAACATTCAGTACTTC
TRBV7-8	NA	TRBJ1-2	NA	CASSLGQSANYGYTF	TGTGCCAGCAGCTTAGGGCAGAGTGCTAACTATGGCTACACCTTC
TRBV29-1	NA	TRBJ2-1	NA	CSVGYLRGEQFF	TGCAGCGTCGGATACTTGAGGGGTGAGCAGTTCTTC
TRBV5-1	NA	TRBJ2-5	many	CASSLGQNAETQYF	TGCGCCAGCAGCTTGGGTCAGAATGCAGAGACCCAGTACTTC
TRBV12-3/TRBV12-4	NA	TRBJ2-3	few	CASSFVGSPDTQYF	TGTGCCAGCAGTTTCGTCGGGAGTCCCGATACGCAGTATTTT
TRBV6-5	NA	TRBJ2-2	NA	CASFLQGVLFF	TGTGCCAGTTTCCTCCAGGGAGTGCTGTTTTTT
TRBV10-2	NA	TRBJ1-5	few	CASSDPGQPQHF	TGCGCCAGCAGTGATCCAGGTCAGCCCCAGCATTTT
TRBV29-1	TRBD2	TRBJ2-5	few	CSALGSTSGRTETQYF	TGCAGCGCCCTAGGCAGCACTAGCGGGAGAACGGAGACCCAGTACTTC
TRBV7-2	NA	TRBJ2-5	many	CASSSKETQYF	TGTGCCAGCAGCTCCAAAGAGACCCAGTACTTC